This is a list of T cell receptor beta chains from one sample in a study of T cells after yellow fever vaccination. TCRdb analysed the 5' RACE reads with MiXCR anew, one entry per CDR3 protein. The data show about 300,000 distinct CDR3 sequences, approximately 10% seen once. This sample comprised CD4+ T cells sorted from PBMCs, obtained 5 days after the yellow fever booster vaccination. These receptors were taken from a man in his late teens or twenties who received the YFV17D yellow fever vaccine. Each CDR3 is given with its conserved first and last residue. Fields, in order: J gene, D gene, clone size, V gene, CDR3 protein, CDR3 DNA. The D gene is left open where the match is weak. For some rows the clone size is stated as once, few or many, or as a class when expanded; others skip it.

TRBJ1-1,.,.,TRBV6-5,CASSYKNTEAFF,TGTGCCAGCAGTTACAAGAACACTGAAGCTTTCTTT
TRBJ2-4,.,.,TRBV11-2,CASSRLGIKNIQYF,TGTGCCAGCAGCCGGCTGGGGATTAAAAACATTCAGTACTTC
TRBJ2-7,.,.,TRBV7-2,CASSLFRGRTYEQYF,TGTGCCAGCAGCTTATTCAGGGGACGAACCTACGAGCAGTACTTC
TRBJ2-5,TRBD2,.,TRBV20-1,CSARLAGIQETQYF,TGCAGTGCTCGACTAGCGGGCATCCAAGAGACCCAGTACTTC
TRBJ2-3,TRBD2,few,TRBV9,CASSATSGLTDTQYF,TGTGCCAGCAGCGCAACTAGCGGGCTTACAGATACGCAGTATTTT
TRBJ2-7,.,.,TRBV6-1,CASSETTGGYEQYF,TGTGCCAGCAGTGAAACGACAGGAGGGTACGAGCAGTACTTC
TRBJ2-5,.,.,TRBV5-4,CASKGHTEETQYF,TGTGCCAGCAAAGGTCATACTGAGGAGACCCAGTACTTC
TRBJ2-1,.,many,TRBV15,CATSRDFTSWFF,TGTGCCACCAGCAGAGATTTTACATCCTGGTTCTTC
TRBJ2-5,TRBD2,.,TRBV30,CAWGLGGVWGETQYF,TGTGCCTGGGGCCTGGGGGGGGTTTGGGGGGAGACCCAGTACTTC
TRBJ2-3,TRBD1,many,TRBV5-1,CASSSGQRKPEESQYF,TGCGCCAGCAGCTCGGGACAGCGGAAGCCCGAAGAGTCGCAGTATTTT
TRBJ2-6,.,many,TRBV5-1,CASSFSLSGTAGANVLTF,TGCGCCAGCAGCTTTTCCCTCTCAGGGACTGCTGGGGCCAACGTCCTGACTTTC
TRBJ2-5,TRBD1,few,TRBV5-1,CASSLAAGTGETQYF,TGCGCCAGCAGCTTGGCCGCCGGGACAGGAGAGACCCAGTACTTC
TRBJ2-4,TRBD2,many,TRBV7-2,CASSLTSGGSKNIQYF,TGTGCCAGCAGCCTGACTAGCGGGGGCTCCAAAAACATTCAGTACTTC
TRBJ2-5,.,once,TRBV28,CASSLPHETQYF,TGTGCCAGCAGTTTACCCCATGAGACCCAGTACTTC
TRBJ2-5,TRBD1,many,TRBV5-1,CASSSPGQQETQYF,TGCGCCAGCAGCTCACCGGGACAGCAAGAGACCCAGTACTTC
TRBJ2-5,TRBD1,many,TRBV20-1,CSAHDRAQETQYF,TGCAGTGCCCACGACAGGGCCCAAGAGACCCAGTACTTC
TRBJ1-1,.,few,TRBV2,CASRSPRGGPNTEAFF,TGTGCCAGCAGATCACCACGGGGAGGGCCGAACACTGAAGCTTTCTTT
TRBJ1-5,.,.,TRBV12-3/TRBV12-4,CASSLGGGAQPQHF,TGTGCCAGCAGTTTAGGAGGTGGGGCTCAGCCCCAGCATTTT
TRBJ2-1,.,.,TRBV29-1,CSADARGGGEQFF,TGCAGCGCCGACGCGAGGGGCGGTGGTGAGCAGTTCTTC
TRBJ1-1,.,few,TRBV20-1,CSAIDRRNTEAFF,TGCAGTGCTATTGACAGGAGAAACACTGAAGCTTTCTTT
TRBJ2-3,.,.,TRBV29-1,CSVDLTGSTDTQYF,TGCAGCGTTGACCTGACAGGTAGCACAGATACGCAGTATTTT
TRBJ2-7,.,.,TRBV20-1,CSAIGSTGEQYF,TGCAGTGCTATAGGCTCTACGGGTGAGCAGTACTTC
TRBJ2-1,.,few,TRBV20-1,CSAREFGDNSNEQFF,TGCAGTGCTAGAGAGTTCGGGGACAACAGCAATGAGCAGTTCTTC
TRBJ2-3,TRBD2,.,TRBV28,CASRHFSGGAYTQYF,TGTGCCAGCAGACACTTTAGCGGGGGGGCGTATACGCAGTATTTT
TRBJ2-1,.,many,TRBV24-1,CATSDGSYSYNEQFF,TGTGCCACCAGTGACGGCAGCTACTCCTACAATGAGCAGTTCTTC
TRBJ1-4,.,few,TRBV4-3,CASSPGRRTTNEKLFF,TGCGCCAGCAGCCCGGGACGGAGAACAACTAATGAAAAACTGTTTTTT
TRBJ2-3,.,.,TRBV7-2,CASSRPPLASTDTQYF,TGTGCCAGCAGTCGGCCCCCGCTAGCTTCCACAGATACGCAGTATTTT
TRBJ2-7,.,few,TRBV12-3/TRBV12-4,CASTLGQGTNEQYF,TGTGCCAGCACCCTGGGGCAGGGAACCAACGAGCAGTACTTC
TRBJ2-2,.,.,TRBV5-1,CASSPVSLTNTGELFF,TGCGCCAGCAGCCCAGTCTCTCTGACGAACACCGGGGAGCTGTTTTTT
TRBJ1-2,.,.,TRBV6-5,CASSYWGGRDGYTF,TGTGCCAGCAGTTACTGGGGAGGGAGGGATGGCTACACCTTC
TRBJ1-2,TRBD1,few,TRBV20-1,CSAIDRGLFGYTF,TGCAGTGCTATCGACAGGGGGCTCTTTGGCTACACCTTC
TRBJ1-5,.,.,TRBV7-9,CASSLGTAGNQPQHF,TGTGCCAGCAGCTTAGGGACAGCCGGGAATCAGCCCCAGCATTTT
TRBJ1-5,.,.,TRBV4-2,CASSPHLWQSNQPQHF,TGTGCCAGCAGCCCACACTTATGGCAGAGCAATCAGCCCCAGCATTTT
TRBJ2-3,TRBD2,few,TRBV9,CASSVGSGDSTDTQYF,TGTGCCAGCAGCGTAGGCAGCGGGGATAGCACAGATACGCAGTATTTT
TRBJ1-1,TRBD1,many,TRBV27,CASSLHRGRGTEAFF,TGTGCCAGCAGCCTACACAGGGGGCGGGGGACTGAAGCTTTCTTT
TRBJ1-2,.,few,TRBV5-1,CASSPWGGEHTF,TGCGCCAGCAGCCCATGGGGGGGCGAACACACCTTC
TRBJ2-5,.,few,TRBV7-3,CASSLNPGEETQYF,TGTGCCAGCAGCTTAAACCCAGGGGAAGAGACCCAGTACTTC
TRBJ2-1,TRBD1,.,TRBV20-1,CSSPGTGVYNEQFF,TGCAGTTCCCCCGGGACAGGGGTATACAATGAGCAGTTCTTC
TRBJ2-2,.,.,TRBV28,CASSPPQELAGELFF,TGTGCCAGCAGTCCACCCCAGGAATTGGCCGGGGAGCTGTTTTTT
TRBJ2-6,.,many,TRBV12-3/TRBV12-4,CASRPGWRVGANVLTF,TGTGCCAGCAGGCCCGGCTGGAGGGTTGGGGCCAACGTCCTGACTTTC
TRBJ1-1,.,many,TRBV9,CASSETAGGGTEAFF,TGTGCCAGCAGCGAGACAGCAGGTGGGGGGACTGAAGCTTTCTTT
TRBJ1-5,.,few,TRBV5-4,CASSAGDQADQPQHF,TGTGCCAGCAGCGCCGGGGACCAGGCGGATCAGCCCCAGCATTTT
TRBJ2-3,TRBD1,.,TRBV24-1,CATSPGTGRSTDTQYF,TGTGCCACCAGCCCCGGGACAGGGCGCAGCACAGATACGCAGTATTTT
TRBJ2-5,TRBD2,few,TRBV7-9,CASSLVGGDQETQYF,TGTGCCAGCAGCTTAGTCGGGGGGGACCAAGAGACCCAGTACTTC
TRBJ2-5,TRBD1,.,TRBV18,CASSAGQEETQYF,TGTGCCAGCTCAGCCGGACAGGAAGAGACCCAGTACTTC
TRBJ2-1,.,.,TRBV12-5,CASGPRGVVGSYNEQFF,TGTGCTAGTGGTCCCCGGGGCGTGGTCGGGTCCTACAATGAGCAGTTCTTC
TRBJ1-2,.,few,TRBV7-2,CASSLGGGASYGYTF,TGTGCCAGCAGCTTAGGAGGGGGAGCAAGTTATGGCTACACCTTC
TRBJ1-1,.,.,TRBV19,CASRRTEAFF,TGTGCCAGCAGGCGGACTGAAGCTTTCTTT
TRBJ1-1,.,many,TRBV5-1,CASSLAVGGSEAFF,TGCGCCAGCAGCTTGGCCGTTGGAGGTTCTGAAGCTTTCTTT
TRBJ2-7,.,few,TRBV20-1,CSASVGARVSYEQYF,TGCAGTGCTAGTGTGGGGGCTCGTGTATCCTACGAGCAGTACTTC
TRBJ2-3,.,few,TRBV7-8,CASSPKRTLVLTDTQYF,TGTGCCAGCAGCCCAAAAAGGACGCTGGTGTTAACAGATACGCAGTATTTT
TRBJ1-4,.,.,TRBV4-3,CASSQDIGPANEKLFF,TGCGCCAGCAGCCAAGATATAGGGCCGGCTAATGAAAAACTGTTTTTT
TRBJ2-7,TRBD1,.,TRBV6-5,CASSSRDRTYEQYF,TGTGCCAGCAGCTCTCGGGACAGGACCTACGAGCAGTACTTC
TRBJ1-2,TRBD1,few,TRBV7-2,CASSFAQGEGYTF,TGTGCCAGCAGCTTCGCACAGGGGGAGGGCTACACCTTC
TRBJ1-2,TRBD1,.,TRBV9,CASSEGTGWYGYTF,TGTGCCAGCAGCGAAGGGACAGGGTGGTATGGCTACACCTTC
TRBJ1-4,.,few,TRBV5-1,CASSLQGYTNEKLFF,TGCGCCAGCAGCCTCCAGGGGTACACTAATGAAAAACTGTTTTTT
TRBJ1-1,TRBD1,.,TRBV4-2,CASSQRPTGNRGNTEAFF,TGTGCCAGCAGCCAACGCCCGACAGGGAACAGGGGGAACACTGAAGCTTTCTTT